The TCR beta chain described here comes from a study of shared clonotypes between healthy human individuals. Whole-study findings and limits: The study generally estimated greater richness for naive than memory subsets. Sequencing of the sorted subsets was shown by rarefaction to be incomplete despite large depth.

CDR1 is MNHEY and CDR2 is SVGAGI in the germline V gene. The CDR3 is 14 residues long. With 0 bases removed from V and 3 bases from J, the gap between germline ends came to 9 bases. The method was immunoSEQ multiplex PCR; TCRdb's version includes in-frame clones alone and lacks a portion of them. The sample gives some 2 million clones, 85% to 95% of which show up once; around 0.13% is in the top ten. As regards this clone: Its antigen is undetermined. Other DNA sequences from this sample encode an identical CDR3 as well.

The chain employs TRBV6-5 and TRBJ2-7; D is unclear. This clonotype was obtained from a young man in good health. Source material: naive CD4+ T cells sorted from blood. The subset here: CD45RA+ positively selected. CDR3 amino acids: CASSYSRSSYEQYF. DNA of the CDR3: TGTGCCAGCAGTTACTCGAGGAGTAGCTACGAGCAGTACTTC.